This is a list of T cell receptor beta chains from one sample in a study of T cell responses to AZD1222 COVID-19 vaccine. The protocol was immunoSEQ multiplex PCR, while the TCRdb copy is restricted to in-frame clones and leaves out a portion. The sample has over 120,000 clones, 80% to 95% seen once. The input for sequencing was peripheral blood, taken 28 days after the second AZD1222 dose. These receptors came from an adult who received the AZD1222 COVID-19 vaccine. The conserved cysteine and the conserved F or W are not part of the CDR3 here.

>TRBV27|TRBJ2-7
ASSTLLGYWDSSPPYEQY
>TRBV14|TRBJ1-3
ASSSGRSSGNTIY
>TRBV7-2|TRBJ1-6
ASSRDRTSYNSPLH
>TRBV7-3|TRBJ1-2
ASSSASTVIHGYT
>TRBV11-2|TRBJ1-1
ASSLVLGQDPKNTEAF
>TRBV15|TRBJ2-2
ATQLGPNTGELF
>TRBV28|TRBJ2-3
ASSLLDTQY
>TRBV27|TRBJ1-1
ASSFRPGTGEAEAF
>TRBV15|TRBJ1-4
ATSRDRYPWEKLF
>TRBV30|TRBJ2-7
AWRPGPYEQY
>TRBV18|TRBJ1-1
ASSRRSELNTEAF
>TRBV30|TRBJ1-5
AFRAGSNQPQH
>TRBV10-3|TRBJ2-1
AISESSGFGEQF
>TRBV27|TRBJ1-1
ASSHWTGGQDTEAF
>TRBV5-1|TRBJ1-1
ASSGGQGLTNTEAF
>TRBV11-2|TRBJ1-6
ASSLSPGGLVTYNSPLH
>TRBV29-1|TRBJ2-5
SANRRGGAQETQY
>TRBV7-2|TRBJ1-6
ASSLRTGDLRSPLH
>TRBV11-2|TRBJ1-4
ASSLGRVGEKLF
>TRBV6-5|TRBJ1-5
ASRKWGNQPQH
>TRBV5-1|TRBJ1-2
ASSPAGGLNDYGYT
>TRBV20-1|TRBJ1-1
SARVENWAF
>TRBV10-3|TRBJ2-2
AISESFSGPNTGELF
>TRBV2|TRBJ2-2
ASTQTQGAGTGELF
>TRBV15|TRBJ2-2
ATSRDRGRTPELF
>TRBV3-1/TRBV3-2|TRBJ1-6
ASSPSRLGLNSPLH
>TRBV29-1|TRBJ1-2
SVAPGSAGHGYT
>TRBV7-9|TRBJ2-7
ASSDGRYEQY
>TRBV20-1|TRBJ1-3
SASWRASGNTIY
>TRBV30|TRBJ1-5
AWTGQEGQPQH
>TRBV5-1|TRBJ1-1
ASSPLGGNTEAF
>TRBV19|TRBJ1-5
ASSGMGVNANSNQPQH
>TRBV7-9|TRBJ2-7
ASKLAGNYEQY
>TRBV5-1|TRBJ2-2
ASSLAGANTGELF
>TRBV2|TRBJ1-1
ASRTDGTEAF
>TRBV3-1/TRBV3-2|TRBJ1-3
ASSLQGSGNTIY
>TRBV28|TRBJ1-6
ASSLSLAPLH
>TRBV12-3/TRBV12-4|TRBJ1-2
ASSGNYGYT
>TRBV29-1|TRBJ1-2
SVEGPNYGYT
>TRBV13|TRBJ1-2
ASSLAQINYGYT
>TRBV25-1|TRBJ2-7
ASSEIRNYEQY
>TRBV6-5|TRBJ2-1
ASRELATYNEQF
>TRBV28|TRBJ1-2
TSGRTVEGYT
>TRBV28|TRBJ2-1
ASSLQLAGVLHEQF
>TRBV7-6|TRBJ2-1
ASSGGTGEAYNEQF
>TRBV6-5|TRBJ2-2
ASSTGTRSTGELF
>TRBV28|TRBJ1-5
ASREQGQPQH
>TRBV30|TRBJ1-1
AWSVLGWNTEAF
>TRBV25-1|TRBJ2-6
ASSGTGFVSGANVLT
>TRBV7-9|TRBJ2-1
ASSPKDEQF
>TRBV19|TRBJ2-7
ASSNGLAGYEQY
>TRBV6-5|TRBJ2-5
ASRAGTQETQY
>TRBV16|TRBJ1-1
ASSHRDRGNTEAF
>TRBV6-5|TRBJ2-3
ASSRTSHSTDTQY
>TRBV28|TRBJ2-2
ASSFPSGRDSTGELF
>TRBV6-2/TRBV6-3|TRBJ2-3
ASIPYAASTDTQY
>TRBV28|TRBJ1-5
ASSSDRGWETYSNQPQH
>TRBV2|TRBJ2-3
ASPREGSTDTQY
>TRBV19|TRBJ2-2
ASSQDREPGELF
>TRBV2|TRBJ1-2
ASSEGGGRGYT